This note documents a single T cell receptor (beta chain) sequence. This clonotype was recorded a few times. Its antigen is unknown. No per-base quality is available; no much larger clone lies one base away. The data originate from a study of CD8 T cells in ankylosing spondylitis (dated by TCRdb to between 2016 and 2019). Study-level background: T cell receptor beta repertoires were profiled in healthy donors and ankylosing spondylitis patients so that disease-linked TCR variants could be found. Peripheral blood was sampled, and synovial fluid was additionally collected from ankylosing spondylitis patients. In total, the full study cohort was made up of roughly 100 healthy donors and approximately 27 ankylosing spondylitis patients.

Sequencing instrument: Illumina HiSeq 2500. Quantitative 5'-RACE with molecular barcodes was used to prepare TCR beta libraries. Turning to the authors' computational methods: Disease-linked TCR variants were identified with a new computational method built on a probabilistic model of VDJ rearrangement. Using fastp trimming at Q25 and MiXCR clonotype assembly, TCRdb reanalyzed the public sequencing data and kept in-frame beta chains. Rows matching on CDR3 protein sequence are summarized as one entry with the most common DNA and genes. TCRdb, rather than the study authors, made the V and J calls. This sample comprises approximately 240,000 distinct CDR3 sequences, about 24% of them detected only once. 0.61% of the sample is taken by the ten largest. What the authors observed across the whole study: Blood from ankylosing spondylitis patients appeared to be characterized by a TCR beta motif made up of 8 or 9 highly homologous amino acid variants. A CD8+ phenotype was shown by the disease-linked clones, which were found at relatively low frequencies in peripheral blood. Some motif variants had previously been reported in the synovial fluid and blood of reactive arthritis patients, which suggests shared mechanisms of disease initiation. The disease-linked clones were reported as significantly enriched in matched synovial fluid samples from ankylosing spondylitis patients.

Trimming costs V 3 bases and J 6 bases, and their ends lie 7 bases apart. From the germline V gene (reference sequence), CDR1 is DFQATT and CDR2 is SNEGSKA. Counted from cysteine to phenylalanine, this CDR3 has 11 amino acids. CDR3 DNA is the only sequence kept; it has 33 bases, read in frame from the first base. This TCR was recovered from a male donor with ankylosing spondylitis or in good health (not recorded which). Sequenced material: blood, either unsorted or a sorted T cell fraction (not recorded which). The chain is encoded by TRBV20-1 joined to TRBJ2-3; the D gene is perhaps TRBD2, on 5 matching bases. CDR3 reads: CSARRVDTQYF. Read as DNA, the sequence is TGCAGTGCTAGGCGGGTGGATACGCAGTATTTT.